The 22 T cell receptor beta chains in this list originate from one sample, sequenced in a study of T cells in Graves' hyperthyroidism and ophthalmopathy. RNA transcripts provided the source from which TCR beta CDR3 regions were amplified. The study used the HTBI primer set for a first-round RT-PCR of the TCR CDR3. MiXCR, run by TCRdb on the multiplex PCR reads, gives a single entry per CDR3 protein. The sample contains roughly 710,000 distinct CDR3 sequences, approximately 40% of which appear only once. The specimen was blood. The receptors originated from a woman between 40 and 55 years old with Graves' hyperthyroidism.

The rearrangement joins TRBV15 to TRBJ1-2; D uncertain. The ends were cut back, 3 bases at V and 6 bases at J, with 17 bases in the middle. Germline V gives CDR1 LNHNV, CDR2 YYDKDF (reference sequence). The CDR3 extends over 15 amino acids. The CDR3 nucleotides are TGTGCCACCAGCAGTTACGGCGGTGGTACGCATGGCTACACCTTC. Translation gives CATSSYGGGTHGYTF.

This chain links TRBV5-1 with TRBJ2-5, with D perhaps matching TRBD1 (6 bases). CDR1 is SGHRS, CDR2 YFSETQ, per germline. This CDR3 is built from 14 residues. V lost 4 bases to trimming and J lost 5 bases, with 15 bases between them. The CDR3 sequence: CASSDHRDWETQYF. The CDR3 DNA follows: TGCGCCAGCAGCGACCACAGGGATTGGGAGACCCAGTACTTC.

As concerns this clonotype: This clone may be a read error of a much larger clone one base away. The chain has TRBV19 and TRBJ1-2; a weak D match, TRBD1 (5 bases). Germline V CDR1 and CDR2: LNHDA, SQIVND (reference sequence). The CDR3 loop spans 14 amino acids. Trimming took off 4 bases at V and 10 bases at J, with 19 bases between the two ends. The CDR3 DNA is TGTGCCAGTAGTACCACCGGGACTCCTGTTGACTACACCTTC. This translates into CASSTTGTPVDYTF.

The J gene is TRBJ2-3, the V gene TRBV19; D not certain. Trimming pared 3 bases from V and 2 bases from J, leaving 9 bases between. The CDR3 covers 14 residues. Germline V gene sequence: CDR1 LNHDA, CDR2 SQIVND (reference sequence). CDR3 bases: TGTGCCAGTAGTATCTGGCAGGACACAGATACGCAGTATTTT. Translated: CASSIWQDTDTQYF.

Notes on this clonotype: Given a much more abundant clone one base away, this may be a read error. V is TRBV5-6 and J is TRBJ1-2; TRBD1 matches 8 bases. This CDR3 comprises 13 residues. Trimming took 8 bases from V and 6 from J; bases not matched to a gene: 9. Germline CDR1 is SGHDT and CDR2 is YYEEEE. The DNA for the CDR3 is TGTGCCAGTACCCGGGACAGGAACCATGGCTACACCTTC. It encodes CASTRDRNHGYTF.

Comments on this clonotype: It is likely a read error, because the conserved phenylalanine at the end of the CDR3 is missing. This CDR3 is CASSLGLGVTYEQYL. The CDR3, as DNA: TGTGCCAGCAGCTTAGGGCTAGGGGTTACCTACGAGCAGTACCTC. The chain is built from TRBV13 and TRBJ2-7; a weak D match, TRBD1 (5 bases). V lost 0 bases and J lost 2, with 11 bases in between. The CDR3 totals 15 residues. Germline CDR1 PRHDT, CDR2 FYEKMQ (reference sequence).

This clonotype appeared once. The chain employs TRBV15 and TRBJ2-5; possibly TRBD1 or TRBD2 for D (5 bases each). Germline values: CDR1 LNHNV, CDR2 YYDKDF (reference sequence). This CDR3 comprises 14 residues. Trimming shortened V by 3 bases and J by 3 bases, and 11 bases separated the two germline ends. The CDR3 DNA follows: TGTGCCACCAGCAGGGGGGACCTCAAAGAGACCCAGTACTTC. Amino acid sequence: CATSRGDLKETQYF.

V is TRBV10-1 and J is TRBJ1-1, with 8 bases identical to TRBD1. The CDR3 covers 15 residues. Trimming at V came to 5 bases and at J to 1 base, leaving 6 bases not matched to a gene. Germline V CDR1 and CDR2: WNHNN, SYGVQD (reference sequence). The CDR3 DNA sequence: TGCGCCAGCAGTTATGGACAGGGATGGAACACTGAAGCTTTCTTT. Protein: CASSYGQGWNTEAFF.

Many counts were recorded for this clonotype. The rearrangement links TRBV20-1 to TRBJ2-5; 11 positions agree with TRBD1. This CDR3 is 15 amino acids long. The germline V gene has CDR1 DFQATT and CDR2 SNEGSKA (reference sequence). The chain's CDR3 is CSNSIRDRGQETQYF. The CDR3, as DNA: TGCAGCAATTCTATCCGGGACAGGGGGCAAGAGACCCAGTACTTC.

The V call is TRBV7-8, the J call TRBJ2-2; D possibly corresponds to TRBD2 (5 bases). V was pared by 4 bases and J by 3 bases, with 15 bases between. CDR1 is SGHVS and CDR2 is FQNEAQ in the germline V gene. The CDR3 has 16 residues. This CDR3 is CASSSEGRWYTGELFF. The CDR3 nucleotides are TGTGCCAGCAGCTCCGAGGGCAGGTGGTACACCGGGGAGCTGTTTTTT.

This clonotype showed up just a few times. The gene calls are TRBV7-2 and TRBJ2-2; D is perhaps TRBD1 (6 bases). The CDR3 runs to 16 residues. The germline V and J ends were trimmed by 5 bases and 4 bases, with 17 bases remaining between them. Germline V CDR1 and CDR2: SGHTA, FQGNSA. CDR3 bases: TGTGCCAGCAGCGTCCGGGACACCCCAGGCACCGGGGAGCTGTTTTTT. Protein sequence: CASSVRDTPGTGELFF.

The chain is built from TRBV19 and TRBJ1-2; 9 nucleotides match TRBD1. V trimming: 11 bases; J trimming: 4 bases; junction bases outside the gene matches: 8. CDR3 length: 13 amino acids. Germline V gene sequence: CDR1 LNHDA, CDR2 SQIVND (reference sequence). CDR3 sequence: CAVRDRDIYGYTF. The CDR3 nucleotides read TGTGCCGTAAGGGACAGGGACATCTATGGCTACACCTTC.

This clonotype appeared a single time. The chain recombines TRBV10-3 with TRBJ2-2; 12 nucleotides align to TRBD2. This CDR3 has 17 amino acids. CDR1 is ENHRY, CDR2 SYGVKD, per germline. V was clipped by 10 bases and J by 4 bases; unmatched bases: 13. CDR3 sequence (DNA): TGTGCCAGCACCGTCCTAGCGGGGGGGATCTCCACCGGGGAGCTGTTTTTT. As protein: CASTVLAGGISTGELFF.

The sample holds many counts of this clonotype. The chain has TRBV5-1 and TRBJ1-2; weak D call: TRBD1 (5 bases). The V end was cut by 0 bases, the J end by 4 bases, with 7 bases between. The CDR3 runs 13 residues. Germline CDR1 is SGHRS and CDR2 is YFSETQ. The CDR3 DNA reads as TGCGCCAGCAGCTTGGACGACAGCTATGGCTACACCTTC. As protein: CASSLDDSYGYTF.

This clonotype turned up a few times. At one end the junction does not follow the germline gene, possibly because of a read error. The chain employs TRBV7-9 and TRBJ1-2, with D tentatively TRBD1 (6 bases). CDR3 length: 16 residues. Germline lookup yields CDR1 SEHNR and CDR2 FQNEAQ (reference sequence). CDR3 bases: TGTGCCAGCAACTTAGCCCTGGGGGGGGCCGGCTATGGCTACACCTTC. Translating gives CASNLALGGAGYGYTF.

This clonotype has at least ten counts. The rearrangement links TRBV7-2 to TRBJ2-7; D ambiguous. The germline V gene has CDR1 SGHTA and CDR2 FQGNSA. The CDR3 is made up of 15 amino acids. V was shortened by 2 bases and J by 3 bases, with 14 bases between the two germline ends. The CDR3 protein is CASSLSDGTFYEQYF. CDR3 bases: TGTGCCAGCAGCTTAAGCGACGGCACCTTCTACGAGCAGTACTTC.

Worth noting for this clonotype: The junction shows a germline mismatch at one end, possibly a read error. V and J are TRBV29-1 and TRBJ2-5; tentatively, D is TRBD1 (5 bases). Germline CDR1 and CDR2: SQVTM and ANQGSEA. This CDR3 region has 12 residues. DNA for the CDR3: TGCAGCTTTAAGACAGCCCAAGAGGCCCAGTACTTC. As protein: CSFKTAQEAQYF.

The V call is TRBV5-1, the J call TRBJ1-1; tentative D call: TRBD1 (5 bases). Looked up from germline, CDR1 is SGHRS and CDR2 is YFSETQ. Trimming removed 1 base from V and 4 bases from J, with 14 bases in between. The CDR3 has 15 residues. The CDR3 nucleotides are TGCGCCAGCAGCTTGTCCCCAGGGCAGGGCACTGAAGCTTTCTTT. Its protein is CASSLSPGQGTEAFF.

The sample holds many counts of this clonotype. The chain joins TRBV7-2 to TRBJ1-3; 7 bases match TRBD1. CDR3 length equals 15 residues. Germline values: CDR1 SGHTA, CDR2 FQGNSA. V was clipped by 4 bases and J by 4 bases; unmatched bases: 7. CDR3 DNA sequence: TGTGCCAGCAGCTCGCCTCGGGACAGAGGAAACACCATATATTTT. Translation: CASSSPRDRGNTIYF.

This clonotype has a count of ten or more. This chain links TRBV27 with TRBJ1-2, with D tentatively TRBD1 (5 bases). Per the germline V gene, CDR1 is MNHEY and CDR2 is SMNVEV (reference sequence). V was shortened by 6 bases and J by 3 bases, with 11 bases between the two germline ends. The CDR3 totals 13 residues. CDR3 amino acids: CASRPGRYYGYTF. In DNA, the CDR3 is TGTGCCAGCAGGCCAGGGCGTTACTATGGCTACACCTTC.

This CDR3 is CSVLGTATYEQYF. CDR3 coding DNA: TGCAGCGTCCTCGGGACTGCTACCTACGAGCAGTACTTC. The rearrangement links TRBV29-1 to TRBJ2-7; a weak D match, TRBD2 (6 bases). Germline lookup yields CDR1 SQVTM and CDR2 ANQGSEA. V gave up 6 bases and J gave up 2 bases, with 14 bases separating them. This CDR3 is 13 amino acids long.

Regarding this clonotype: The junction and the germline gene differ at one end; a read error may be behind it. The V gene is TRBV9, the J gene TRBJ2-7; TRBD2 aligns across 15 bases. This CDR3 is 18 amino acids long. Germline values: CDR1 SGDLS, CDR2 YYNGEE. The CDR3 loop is CASSPGLAGGPGTYERYF. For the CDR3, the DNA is TGTGCCAGCAGCCCTGGACTAGCGGGGGGGCCTGGAACCTACGAGCGGTACTTC.